A selection of T cell receptor beta chains follows, all from one sample in a study of cytomegalovirus exposure and HLA in healthy donors. The table came from immunoSEQ multiplex PCR; TCRdb's copy has only in-frame clones and leaves some out. The sample has some 150,000 clones, around 86% seen once; the top ten hold less than 10%. Sequencing input: PBMCs. Source of these receptors: a woman aged 50 to 65 in good health and CMV-seropositive. Each CDR3 is given with its conserved first and last residue. A D gene is named only where the DNA matches it firmly. Some rows have no size entry. The others give once, few or many, or a class for an expanded clone.

clone_size	v_call	d_call	j_call	cdr3_nt	cdr3_aa
few	TRBV28	TRBD1	TRBJ1-2	TGTGCCAGCGGGACAGGGATCTATGGCTACACCTTC	CASGTGIYGYTF
-	TRBV5-1	-	TRBJ2-3	TGCGCCAGCAGCCCTCGGGGGGGACAGAGAGCCACAGATACGCAGTATTTT	CASSPRGGQRATDTQYF
-	TRBV5-1	-	TRBJ2-5	TGCGCCAGCAGCACCATCGGGAGCTTAGGGGAGACCCAGTACTTC	CASSTIGSLGETQYF
once	TRBV5-1	-	TRBJ2-3	TGCGCCAGCAGAGGGGGGGTCTTGACAGATACGCAGTATTTT	CASRGGVLTDTQYF
once	TRBV5-4	TRBD1	TRBJ1-6	TGTGCCAGCAGCTTGGACCCGGACAGGAGAAATTCACCCCTCCACTTT	CASSLDPDRRNSPLHF
-	TRBV6-6	-	TRBJ2-7	TGTGCCAGCAGTGCCCGCGCTAGCGAGCAGTACTTC	CASSARASEQYF
-	TRBV30	-	TRBJ2-7	TGTGCCTGGAGTGTAAGGGGTTACTACGAGCAGTACTTC	CAWSVRGYYEQYF
-	TRBV19	-	TRBJ1-1	TGTGCCAGCACAGGACAATCGAACACTGAAGCTTTCTTT	CASTGQSNTEAFF
-	TRBV19	-	TRBJ1-1	TGTGCCAGTAGTATAGGACAGCCACCCCCTGAAGCTTTCTTT	CASSIGQPPPEAFF
-	TRBV7-9	TRBD1	TRBJ2-7	TGTTCCAGCACCTCGAGCGGGACAGGGGGTCTGTCCGAGCAGTACTTC	CSSTSSGTGGLSEQYF
-	TRBV10-3	-	TRBJ2-7	TGTGCCACCCAAACAGGCTCCGGCGGGACCCTTTACGAGCAGTACTTC	CATQTGSGGTLYEQYF
-	TRBV21-1	-	TRBJ1-1	TGTGCCAGCAGCAAAGACACGCTCAAGGAGGTGTACAGGGAAGGTACGATGAACACTGAAGCTTTCTTT	CASSKDTLKEVYREGTMNTEAFF
-	TRBV7-3	TRBD2	TRBJ2-1	TGTGCCAGCAGCCCCCTTAGGACTAGCGCCCCTAGGAGTAGAATTGAGCAGTTCTTC	CASSPLRTSAPRSRIEQFF
-	TRBV4-1	TRBD1	TRBJ2-2	TGCGCCAGCAGCCGTCCGACAGGGCACACCGGGGAGCTGTTTTTT	CASSRPTGHTGELFF
-	TRBV5-1	TRBD1	TRBJ1-6	TGCGCCAGCAGCTTGCGGACAGGGGATAATTCACCCCTCCACTTT	CASSLRTGDNSPLHF
-	TRBV6-6	-	TRBJ2-4	TGTGCCAGTAAAACTCTAGCCAAAAACAGTCAGTACTTC	CASKTLAKNSQYF
-	TRBV7-9	TRBD2	TRBJ2-2	TGTGCCAGCAGCTTGACTAGCACGGACACCGGGGAGCTGTTTTTT	CASSLTSTDTGELFF
-	TRBV27	TRBD1	TRBJ2-7	TGTGCCAGCAGTTTATCGGCCGGGACAGATAGCTACGAGCAGTACTTC	CASSLSAGTDSYEQYF
-	TRBV10-3	-	TRBJ1-1	TGTGCCAGCGGCCCCCCCCTAGTAGCTTTCTTT	CASGPPLVAFF
-	TRBV2	TRBD1	TRBJ1-1	TGTGCCAGCAGTGTGACAGGGTGGGCTTTCTTT	CASSVTGWAFF
few	TRBV29-1	TRBD1	TRBJ1-1	TGCAGCTTCACCGGGCAGGGGGACACTGAAGCTTTCTTT	CSFTGQGDTEAFF
-	TRBV5-1	-	TRBJ1-5	TGCGCCAGCAGCTTGGACCCCGGGAATCAGCCCCAGCATTTT	CASSLDPGNQPQHF
once	TRBV5-4	TRBD2	TRBJ2-5	TGTGCCAGCAGCTTGGGATTACTAGCGGGGCAAGAGACCCAGTACTTC	CASSLGLLAGQETQYF
-	TRBV7-9	TRBD1	TRBJ2-7	TGTGCCAGCAGTAGAAAACCGGGACAGGGGGCGAAGCAGTACTTC	CASSRKPGQGAKQYF
-	TRBV30	-	TRBJ2-5	TGTGCCTGGAGTGTAAAGAATTGGAGGTACTTC	CAWSVKNWRYF
-	TRBV5-1	-	TRBJ1-3	TGCGCCAGCAGCTTGAACGGACAGACAGGAAACACCATATATTTT	CASSLNGQTGNTIYF
-	TRBV5-1	TRBD2	TRBJ2-2	TGCGCCAGCAGCTTGGCTGCGGGAGCGTACGGGGAGCTGTTTTTT	CASSLAAGAYGELFF
-	TRBV7-3	TRBD2	TRBJ2-1	TGTGCCAGCAGCTTATACGGGGGGGCCTACAATGAGCAGTTCTTC	CASSLYGGAYNEQFF
-	TRBV5-4	TRBD2	TRBJ2-5	TGTGCCAGCAGCCTCGTAGCGGGAGGCAGGGAGACCCAGTACTTC	CASSLVAGGRETQYF
-	TRBV2	-	TRBJ1-1	TGTGCCAGCAGTGAAGGTCGAGGTAACACTGAAGCTTTCTTT	CASSEGRGNTEAFF
once	TRBV6-1	-	TRBJ1-3	TGTGCCAGCAGTACGGACAGAGGAAACACCATATATTTT	CASSTDRGNTIYF
-	TRBV30	-	TRBJ1-1	TGTGCCTGGAGCCTGTTGGCGAACACTGAAGCTTTCTTT	CAWSLLANTEAFF
-	TRBV18	-	TRBJ2-1	TGTGCCAGCTCACCACGGACAGTGAGCTCCTACAATGAGCAGTTCTTC	CASSPRTVSSYNEQFF
-	TRBV5-1	TRBD1	TRBJ2-5	TGCGCCAGCACGCTGGGACAGGGGATGGAGACCCAGTACTTC	CASTLGQGMETQYF
few	TRBV7-3	-	TRBJ2-2	TGTGCCAGCAGCCCCCGGGACTCCACGGGCGGGGAGCTGTTTTTT	CASSPRDSTGGELFF
-	TRBV5-6	TRBD1	TRBJ1-4	TGTGCCAGCAGCTTTATGACAGGGGGAGATTCAAGCGATGAAAAACTGTTTTTT	CASSFMTGGDSSDEKLFF
-	TRBV10-3	-	TRBJ1-2	TGTGCCATCACAAGGGAGGTGGACTATGGCTACACCTTC	CAITREVDYGYTF
-	TRBV10-3	TRBD2	TRBJ2-3	TGTGCCATCAGTGAGTCCCCGAAAGACGCGGGAGGGAAATGGGACACAGATACGCAGTATTTT	CAISESPKDAGGKWDTDTQYF
few	TRBV5-1	-	TRBJ2-1	TGCGCCAGCAGCCCTAACAGTTTCGGGAACAATGAGCAGTTCTTC	CASSPNSFGNNEQFF
-	TRBV2	TRBD1	TRBJ2-2	TGTGCCAGCAGGGAAGGACAGGGGGGCACCGGGGAGCTGTTTTTT	CASREGQGGTGELFF
-	TRBV6-5	-	TRBJ2-7	TGTGCCAGCAACCCCGACAGATACAACTACGAGCAGTACTTC	CASNPDRYNYEQYF
-	TRBV7-2	-	TRBJ2-1	TGTGCCAGCAGCTTATCTCCTGCCCTATCTGAGCAGTTCTTC	CASSLSPALSEQFF
-	TRBV5-1	-	TRBJ1-1	TGCGCCAGCAGCGCCAGGGGCCCGAACACTGAAGCTTTCTTT	CASSARGPNTEAFF
-	TRBV30	-	TRBJ1-2	TGTGCCTGGAGTGAAGGGGTACAGGGTTGGGGCTACACCTTC	CAWSEGVQGWGYTF
-	TRBV30	TRBD2	TRBJ2-2	TGTGCCTGCCTTCTTAACGGGGGGGCGGTCGGGGAGCTGTTTTTT	CACLLNGGAVGELFF
-	TRBV29-1	-	TRBJ2-3	TGCAGCGTTGATCTAGCAGATACGCAGTATTTT	CSVDLADTQYF
-	TRBV28	TRBD1	TRBJ2-7	TGTGCCAGCAGCCTCTTGGGGGACAGGGAAGATTCCTACGAGCAGTACTTC	CASSLLGDREDSYEQYF
-	TRBV19	-	TRBJ2-7	TGTGCCAGTAGTTGGGGACTCTCCTACGAGCAGTACTTC	CASSWGLSYEQYF
-	TRBV30	TRBD1	TRBJ2-1	TGTGCCTGGAGTGTACAGGGGACCCGTGAGCAGTTCTTC	CAWSVQGTREQFF
-	TRBV7-7	-	TRBJ2-3	TGTGCTAGCAGCACAGAGCTATTGGATACGCAGTATTTT	CASSTELLDTQYF
-	TRBV7-3	-	TRBJ2-1	TGTGCCAGCAGCCCTCAAAGCGGGCCCGTCTCCTACAATGAGCAGTTCTTC	CASSPQSGPVSYNEQFF
-	TRBV30	-	TRBJ2-3	TGTGCCTGGACGGGACACGGTACAGATACGCAGTATTTT	CAWTGHGTDTQYF
few	TRBV7-2	-	TRBJ1-5	TGTGCCAGCAGCGGCAGGGGTCAGCCCCAGCATTTT	CASSGRGQPQHF
-	TRBV5-4	TRBD1	TRBJ2-7	TGTGCCAGCAGCTTGGGGGGACAGGGGGGGGAGCAGTACTTC	CASSLGGQGGEQYF
few	TRBV2	TRBD1	TRBJ1-5	TGTGCCAGCACAGCGAATAGGGACAGGGGGCTGAATCAGCCCCAGCATTTT	CASTANRDRGLNQPQHF
once	TRBV27	-	TRBJ2-7	TGTGCCAGCAGATGGGGTGCCACAGGGTTCGTATCCGAGCAGTACTTC	CASRWGATGFVSEQYF
-	TRBV5-1	-	TRBJ2-1	TGCGCCAGCAGCTTGGAAGTCTACTCCTACAATGAGCAGTTCTTC	CASSLEVYSYNEQFF
-	TRBV18	-	TRBJ1-1	TGTGCCAGCTCCCCTCGGGGAGCGAGTGGACTGGAAGCTTTCTTT	CASSPRGASGLEAFF
-	TRBV6-1	-	TRBJ2-3	TGTGCCAGCAGTAAACGACGGGGCACAGATACGCAGTATTTT	CASSKRRGTDTQYF
once	TRBV11-3	TRBD1	TRBJ2-2	TGTGCCAGCAGCTCGACAGGGTTAGCCGGGGAGCTGTTTTTT	CASSSTGLAGELFF